Below, one TCR beta chain is given with its context. Its antigen target is currently unknown. Its ends do not fully match the called genes, so a read error is possible. TRIzol reagent was used to extract blood RNA from unsorted whole blood, while the DNeasy Blood & Tissue kit provided the germline DNA. Chronic HBV infection was present in the patients, and the patients were treatment-naive at sampling. Before surgery, approximately 3.6 milliliters of peripheral blood were drawn into K2EDTA tubes. The cysteine opens and the phenylalanine closes a CDR3 of 13 amino acids. Only the CDR3 region is kept as DNA, spanning 39 bases read in frame from base 1. CDR1 and CDR2 (ENHRY, SYGVKD) derive from the germline V gene. This entry belongs to a study of tumor-infiltrating lymphocytes in primary liver carcinoma (dated by TCRdb to 2017 to 2019). Regarding the study in general: Between late 2015 and March 2016, roughly five patients in China with histopathologically diagnosed primary liver carcinoma had surgical resection. Of the five patients, three men and two women aged 30 to 69 years, four had hepatocellular carcinoma and one had combined HCC and intrahepatic cholangiocarcinoma. For each liver tumor, the study sampled five regions along with adjacent normal tissue and blood, and applied TCRbeta repertoire sequencing, expression microarrays and whole-exome sequencing. A total of roughly 35 specimens from 5 patients, comprising some 25 tumor regions, 5 adjacent noncancerous liver tissues and 5 peripheral blood samples, were covered by TCRbeta repertoire sequencing. Tumors of the five patients were stage T1-T3 N0M0 with maximum diameters of roughly 4.2 to 11 cm. High reproducibility was observed for the technical replicate repertoires, with mean shared-clone rates about 0.89 and correlation coefficients above 0.95. Roughly 3.5 to 7.13 million productive TCRbeta reads were obtained per sample, and no significant difference in read depth was found between tissue types.

TCRbeta-specific cDNA was reverse-transcribed from around 0.45 ug total RNA using a constant-region primer and ProtoScript II reverse transcriptase. Construction of the TCRbeta libraries relied on three nested rounds of multiplex PCR, following a slightly modified ARM-PCR procedure. Each of the first two PCR rounds ran for 10 cycles and used multiplex TRBV1-TRBV30 forward primers together with a Cbeta reverse primer. A final 25-cycle PCR with Deep VentR polymerase added sample barcodes and Illumina adapters. Before sequencing, amplicons of 200-500 bp were gel-purified using a QIAquick gel extraction kit. An Illumina HiSeq 2500 was used to sequence the TCRbeta amplicons, generating 250-bp paired-end reads. In the authors' own workflow: Trimmomatic v0.33 was used to quality-trim the reads, and FLASH v1.2.11 was used to merge paired reads so that full CDR3 sequences could be recovered. V, D and J germline segments were assigned to the rearranged TCRbeta sequences using MiGEC v1.2.1b. VDJtools v1.0.0 computed clonotype statistics and Shannon-Wiener diversity indices. To cut down on sampling bias, every analysis after diversity analysis relied on just the 250 most abundant clonotypes from each sample. TCRdb passed the public sequencing reads through fastp at Q25 and MiXCR, retaining productive beta sequences. Every CDR3 protein is listed once, alongside the most common genes and DNA of its rows. The V and J calls follow TCRdb's processing rather than the paper's. This sample has approximately 310,000 distinct CDR3 sequences in its table, and less than 75% of those were observed once. 9% of the sample rests with the top ten.

Study-level results and caveats: The top 250 clones made up a significantly larger repertoire fraction in tumors than in blood (p = 0.039). Only 4 or 5 patients were included in the study, and the authors note that the findings should be validated in a larger study. Because only the TCR beta chain was sequenced and unpaired alpha chains were not captured, true repertoire diversity is likely underestimated. Because the samples were bulk and unsorted, CD4+ and CD8+ T cell repertoires could not be compared. Repertoire overlap was higher between tumor regions (mean around 35%) than tumor-adjacent (approximately 17%) or tumor-blood (14%) pairs, consistent with antigen-driven expansion.

The source is a middle-aged man with primary liver carcinoma and hepatitis B virus infection. Specimen: peripheral blood. The chain couples TRBV10-3 to TRBJ2-7; D gene: possibly TRBD2, on 5 matching bases. The CDR3 reads CAISGPGKYEQYF. The DNA is TGTGCCATTAGTGGGCCGGGGAAGTACGAGCAGTACTTC.